The present TCR beta chain was sequenced within a study of T-cell memory formation after mild COVID-19. From the 5' RACE reads, TCRdb called clonotypes with MiXCR, one entry per CDR3 protein. The data show hundreds of thousands of distinct CDR3 sequences, about a sixth seen once. The receptor's source is a young man who had mild COVID-19 (a few samples of this study predate the infection). Cell type and time point are not known. Sequencing was done on a sample of PBMCs or a T cell subset sorted from them (not recorded which).

CDR3 amino acids: CASSPVAGNTEAFF. DNA of the CDR3: TGCGCCAGCAGCCCCGTGGCTGGGAACACTGAAGCTTTCTTT. This chain uses TRBV4-1 with TRBJ1-1; D gene unclear. CDR3 length: 14 residues. The germline V and J ends were trimmed by 4 bases and 1 base, with 10 bases remaining between them. In germline, CDR1 is MGHRA, CDR2 YSYEKL.